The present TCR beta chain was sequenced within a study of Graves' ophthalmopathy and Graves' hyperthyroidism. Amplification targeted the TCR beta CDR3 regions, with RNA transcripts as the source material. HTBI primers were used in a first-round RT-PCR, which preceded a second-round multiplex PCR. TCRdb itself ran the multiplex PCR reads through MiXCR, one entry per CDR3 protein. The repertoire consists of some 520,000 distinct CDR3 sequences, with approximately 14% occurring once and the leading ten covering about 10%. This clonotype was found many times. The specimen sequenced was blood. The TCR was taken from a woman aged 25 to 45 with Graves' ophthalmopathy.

In DNA, the CDR3 is TGTGCCTGGAGTGCCCCTCCCGGCCCCCAGCATTTT. Protein product: CAWSAPPGPQHF. The chain employs TRBV30 and TRBJ1-5; D is unresolved. The CDR3 runs to 12 residues. Per the germline V gene, CDR1 is GTSNPN and CDR2 is SVGIG (reference sequence). V was pared by 1 base and J by 10 bases, with 11 bases between.